Presented here are 25 T cell receptor beta chains from one specimen sequenced in a study of vaccination and CD4 T cells after COVID-19. No antigen has been identified for these receptors. With the Oncomine TCR Beta short-read assay, DNA from cultured CD4+ T cells was sequenced. TCRdb re-derived calls from the PCR reads in MiXCR, one entry per CDR3 protein. The data contain 9,500 to 15,000 distinct CDR3 sequences, around 80% of them singletons. Indicated treatment: roughly 11-day PBMC culture with coronavirus spike peptide pools or control peptides (ViraFEST assay). Source material: CD4+ T cells from blood, cultured in vitro. These TCRs come from a human donor who had recovered from COVID-19.

This clonotype was observed a handful of times. The chain employs TRBV20-1 and TRBJ1-3; D ambiguous. V was pared by 1 base and J by 1 base, with 2 bases between. Germline-derived CDR1 and CDR2 are DFQATT and SNEGSKA (reference sequence). CDR3 length equals 12 residues. In DNA form, the CDR3 reads TGCAGTGCTAGAGGGTCTGGAAACACCATATATTTT. Residues: CSARGSGNTIYF.

The J gene is TRBJ2-1, the V gene TRBV6-2 or TRBV6-3, with TRBD1 identical over 12 bases. V gave up 5 bases and J gave up 7 bases; unmatched junction bases: 6. The CDR3 covers 15 residues. The germline V gene encodes CDR1 MNHEY and CDR2 SVGEGT. The CDR3 region has the DNA TGTGCCAGCAGTAACCGGGACAGGGGGCTAAATGAGCAGTTCTTC. This gives the protein CASSNRDRGLNEQFF.

This chain links TRBV6-1 with TRBJ1-6; the D is unclear. The V and J ends lost 7 bases and 13 bases respectively, with 23 bases between them. The CDR3 has 15 amino acids. CDR1 MNHNS and CDR2 SASEGT come from the germline V gene. The CDR3 sequence is CASTFPDGLSSPLHF. The CDR3 DNA reads as TGTGCCAGCACCTTCCCGGACGGTCTAAGTTCCCCCCTCCACTTT.

CDR3 in amino acids: CASSTGTGQGSPLHF. CDR3 in DNA: TGTGCCAGCAGTACAGGGACAGGCCAGGGCTCACCCCTCCACTTT. V and J are TRBV2 and TRBJ1-6; 8 nucleotides align to TRBD1. The CDR3 is 15 residues long. The J segment lost 10 bases and the V segment lost 5 bases, leaving 10 bases of the junction unmatched. Germline CDR1 is SNHLY and CDR2 is FYNNEI.

J is TRBJ1-2 and V is TRBV30; 8 nucleotides line up with TRBD1. Trimming cost V 4 bases and J 3 bases; bases outside gene matches: 10. The CDR3 totals 15 residues. The germline gives CDR1 GTSNPN, CDR2 SVGIG (reference sequence). The CDR3 region has the DNA TGTGCCTGGATCCCACACAGGGGGTACTACTATGGCTACACCTTC. This sequence encodes CAWIPHRGYYYGYTF.

The chain carries TRBV7-8 and TRBJ2-3, with 11 bases lining up with TRBD2. CDR1 and CDR2 from the germline V gene are SGHVS and FQNEAQ. The CDR3 is 18 residues long. Trimming removed 5 bases from V and 0 bases from J; junction bases left unmatched: 10. In DNA form, the CDR3 reads TGTGCCAGCAGCGTGGGGACTAGCGGAGGGGGGAGCACAGATACGCAGTATTTT. This sequence encodes CASSVGTSGGGSTDTQYF.

The CDR3 loop reads CAYNGVPNTGELFF. CDR3 DNA: TGTGCCTATAACGGGGTCCCGAACACCGGGGAGCTGTTTTTT. The rearrangement uses TRBV30 and TRBJ2-2; D is perhaps TRBD2 (5 bases). The CDR3 runs to 14 residues. CDR1 and CDR2 from the germline V gene are GTSNPN and SVGIG (reference sequence). V lost 7 bases, J lost 0 bases, and 12 bases lay in between. Complete variable domain (other parts from reference TRBV30 and TRBJ2-2): SQTIHQWPATLVQPVGSPLSLECTVEGTSNPNLYWYRQAAGRGLQLLFYSVGIGQISSEVPQNLSASRPQDRQFILSSKKLLLSDSGFYLCAYNGVPNTGELFFGEGSRLTVL.

The CDR3, as DNA: TGTGCCAGCAGTTATAATCCAGGGTTTGGGGCCACAGATACGCAGTATTTT. Translation gives CASSYNPGFGATDTQYF. The chain has TRBV6-5 and TRBJ2-3; possibly TRBD1 for D (5 bases). This CDR3 is built from 17 residues. Between the trimmed V and J ends, which lost 3 bases and 2 bases, there was a span of 18 bases. CDR1 is MNHEY, CDR2 SVGAGI, per germline.

The rearrangement links TRBV6-1 to TRBJ2-7, with TRBD2 as a possible D gene (5 bases). The CDR3 is 15 amino acids. The germline CDR1 and CDR2 sequences are MNHNS and SASEGT. Between the trimmed V and J ends, which lost 7 bases and 2 bases, there was a span of 18 bases. The CDR3 DNA is TGTGCCAGCACCATAGGAGGAACGGGAACCTACGAGCAGTACTTC. Amino acid sequence: CASTIGGTGTYEQYF.

Only one count was recorded for this clonotype. V is TRBV4-3 and J is TRBJ2-7; the match to TRBD1 covers 8 bases. From germline, CDR1 is LGHNA and CDR2 YSLEER. This CDR3 is 15 amino acids long. The ends lost 4 bases at V and 3 bases at J; junction bases unmatched: 8. CDR3 residues: CASSRERDRLYEQYF. The CDR3 DNA is TGCGCCAGCAGCCGAGAGAGGGACAGGCTCTACGAGCAGTACTTC.

V usage is TRBV28 and J usage is TRBJ2-7; either TRBD1 or TRBD2 may fit D (6 bases each). In germline, CDR1 is MDHEN, CDR2 SYDVKM. This CDR3 region has 14 residues. Trimming cost V 9 bases and J 1 base, with 16 bases left between them. CDR3 region: CASGRGRTSYEQYF. In DNA form, the CDR3 reads TGTGCCAGTGGAAGGGGGAGGACGTCCTACGAGCAGTACTTC.

The chain carries TRBV4-3 and TRBJ1-2; tentatively, D is TRBD1 (6 bases). CDR1 LGHNA and CDR2 YSLEER come from the germline V gene. The CDR3 contains 16 residues. Between the trimmed V and J ends, which lost 2 bases and 3 bases, there was a span of 16 bases. Here the CDR3 reads CASSQWPEEGDYGYTF. The CDR3 nucleotides read TGCGCCAGCAGCCAATGGCCTGAGGAGGGGGACTATGGCTACACCTTC.

V gene TRBV19 combines with J gene TRBJ1-5; the D is unclear. V was clipped by 3 bases and J by 3 bases, with 12 bases between them. The germline CDR1 and CDR2 sequences are LNHDA and SQIVND (reference sequence). CDR3 length: 15 amino acids. The CDR3: CASSMVRTLNQPQHF. CDR3 in DNA: TGTGCCAGTAGTATGGTACGCACACTCAATCAGCCCCAGCATTTT.

The chain links TRBV9 to TRBJ1-2; D ambiguous. The germline V and J ends were trimmed by 3 bases and 4 bases, with 13 bases remaining between them. CDR1 and CDR2 from the germline V gene are SGDLS and YYNGEE. The CDR3 runs to 14 residues. As DNA, the CDR3 is TGTGCCAGCAGCGAGGGCAGAGGTATCTATGGCTACACCTTC. Amino acids: CASSEGRGIYGYTF.

This sequence joins TRBV20-1 and TRBJ1-2, with TRBD1 identical over 7 bases. This CDR3 is 15 amino acids long. Germline-derived CDR1 and CDR2 are DFQATT and SNEGSKA (reference sequence). V shed 3 bases, J shed 4 bases, and the junction held 11 bases outside the gene matches. Written as DNA, the CDR3 is TGCAGTGCTAGTGGGGAATGGGGACAGCGCTATGGCTACACCTTC. Translating it yields CSASGEWGQRYGYTF.

In DNA form, the CDR3 reads TGTGCCAGCAGCCCGGGACAGACCAGGTCTAGCAATCAGCCCCAGCATTTT. It translates to CASSPGQTRSSNQPQHF. J is TRBJ1-5 and V is TRBV7-2; 7 bases align to TRBD1. Germline CDR1 SGHTA, CDR2 FQGNSA. The V segment lost 5 bases and the J segment 0 bases; nucleotides outside the gene matches: 10. The CDR3 runs to 17 residues.

The chain is built from TRBV27 and TRBJ2-2; D is perhaps TRBD1 (5 bases). The CDR3 is 15 amino acids. Germline CDR1 reads MNHEY; CDR2 reads SMNVEV (reference sequence). V shed 5 bases and J shed 4 bases, with 14 bases lying between them. The DNA of the CDR3 is TGTGCCAGCAGTACAATCACAGGTTTCACCGGGGAGCTGTTTTTT. Its translation is CASSTITGFTGELFF.

The chain recombines TRBV7-2 with TRBJ1-1; D is uncertain. Per the germline V gene, CDR1 is SGHTA and CDR2 is FQGNSA. The CDR3 covers 13 residues. V lost 0 bases, J lost 7 bases, and 9 bases lay in between. The CDR3 nucleotides are TGTGCCAGCAGCTTAGCGATTTTGGGTGAAGCTTTCTTT. Translating gives CASSLAILGEAFF.

This clonotype was seen more than once but under ten times. The chain combines TRBV7-2 with TRBJ1-5; TRBD1 matches at 10 bases. Per germline, CDR1 SGHTA and CDR2 FQGNSA. With 4 bases clipped from V and 7 bases from J, the junction kept 7 bases outside the gene matches. The CDR3 has 15 residues. CDR3 nucleotides: TGTGCCAGCAGCTCGGGACAGGGGCAGGGGCAGCCCCAGCATTTT. It specifies CASSSGQGQGQPQHF.

The rearrangement joins TRBV20-1 to TRBJ2-3; 8 bases match TRBD2. V lost 6 bases to trimming and J lost 7 bases; unmatched junction nucleotides: 9. Germline values: CDR1 DFQATT, CDR2 SNEGSKA (reference sequence). The CDR3 runs 13 residues. The CDR3 DNA reads TGCAGTGCGACCGGGAGGGCCGGTCATACGCAGTATTTT. Amino acids: CSATGRAGHTQYF.

The chain carries TRBV20-1 and TRBJ2-7; D is perhaps TRBD2 (6 bases). V lost 2 bases and J 1 base, leaving 18 bases between the germline ends. The germline CDR1 and CDR2 sequences are DFQATT and SNEGSKA (reference sequence). The CDR3 length is 16 residues. CDR3 residues: CSARPLWGGESYEQYF. CDR3 in DNA: TGCAGTGCTAGACCCCTGTGGGGAGGTGAGTCCTACGAGCAGTACTTC.

J is TRBJ1-6 and V is TRBV10-3, with 12 bases fitting TRBD1. Looked up from germline, CDR1 is ENHRY and CDR2 is SYGVKD. There are 17 residues in the CDR3. J gave up 5 bases and V 4 bases, and 6 bases lay outside the gene matches. CDR3 protein: CAISARDRGRNNSPLHF. The CDR3 bases are TGTGCCATCAGTGCCCGGGACAGGGGGCGCAATAATTCACCCCTCCACTTT.

The sample holds a few counts of this clonotype. J is TRBJ1-1 and V is TRBV20-1, with D unresolved. The V end was cut by 0 bases, the J end by 5 bases, with 19 bases between. The CDR3 runs to 16 residues. In germline, CDR1 is DFQATT, CDR2 SNEGSKA (reference sequence). CDR3 DNA sequence: TGCAGTGCTAGAGATATAGGGAGACCGGGGAAGACTGAAGCTTTCTTT. This translates into CSARDIGRPGKTEAFF.

The sample holds a few counts of this clonotype. As DNA, the CDR3 is TGCAGTGCTTCTATAGCGGCCACAGATACGCAGTATTTT. This translates into CSASIAATDTQYF. The chain couples TRBV20-1 to TRBJ2-3; D perhaps matches TRBD2 (6 bases). The germline V and J ends were trimmed by 5 bases and 2 bases, with 11 bases remaining between them. The CDR3 contains 13 residues. Per the germline V gene, CDR1 is DFQATT and CDR2 is SNEGSKA (reference sequence).

V is TRBV28 and J is TRBJ2-4, with 10 bases fitting TRBD1. V was clipped by 5 bases and J by 3 bases; unmatched bases: 7. CDR3 length: 16 amino acids. Germline loops: CDR1 MDHEN, CDR2 SYDVKM. The CDR3 DNA is TGTGCCAGCAGTCCGCAGGGGACAGGGGACAAAAACATTCAGTACTTC. It encodes CASSPQGTGDKNIQYF.